One and the same sample provided the 31 T cell receptor beta chains below, sequenced in a study of graft-versus-host responses after intestinal transplantation (dated by TCRdb to about 2021). Library preparation employed the immunoSEQ multiplex PCR assay. In its TCRdb copy, this immuneACCESS table keeps in-frame sequences only and misses some clones. Where compared with another copy, unresolved V genes explain less than half of these, and the others have no known cause. This sample holds 10,000 or so clones; 25% to 30% were observed only once. Of the sample, around 3.4% is held by the ten largest clones. The sample's time point label, in plain terms: cells obtained before transplantation from donor or recipient. Sample: alloreactive CD4+ T cells from a mixed lymphocyte reaction culture, taken before intestinal transplant. Interpreted using the paper, the cell subset or site label stands for: CFSE-low proliferating T cells sorted from approximately six-day pre-transplant mixed lymphocyte reaction (GvH or HvG direction). These receptors all stem from a human patient who received an intestinal transplant.

The J gene is TRBJ2-1, the V gene TRBV6-9, with TRBD2 matching 11 bases. With 8 bases clipped from V and 8 bases from J, the junction kept 8 bases outside the gene matches. Germline CDR1 MNHGY, CDR2 SVAAGI. The CDR3 consists of 14 residues. The CDR3 DNA reads as TGTGCCAGCCCGTTGACTAGCGGGAAGCATGAGCAGTTCTTC. Protein product: CASPLTSGKHEQFF.

The V call is TRBV18, the J call TRBJ1-5; D is uncertain. Trimming cost V 3 bases and J 4 bases, with 10 bases left between them. In germline, CDR1 is KGHSH, CDR2 LQKENI. The CDR3 has 14 residues. CDR3 DNA: TGTGCCAGCTCACCTAGATGGGGAAATCAGCCCCAGCATTTT. Its protein is CASSPRWGNQPQHF.

The chain uses TRBV2 and TRBJ1-2; TRBD1 is a possible D gene (5 bases). Germline V gene data show CDR1 as SNHLY and CDR2 as FYNNEI. The germline V and J ends were trimmed by 0 bases and 4 bases, with 12 bases remaining between them. The CDR3 is 15 amino acids. The CDR3 coding sequence is TGTGCCAGCAGTGAAGCGCTGGAGGGGAGCTATGGCTACACCTTC. This encodes CASSEALEGSYGYTF.

This clone is labeled medium-sized (0.01 to 0.1%). Written as DNA, the CDR3 is TGTGCCAGCAGCCTTGGAGGGATCACTGAAGCTTTCTTT. Amino acid sequence: CASSLGGITEAFF. The chain recombines TRBV7-9 with TRBJ1-1, with unresolved D. Trimming took 5 bases from V and 4 from J, leaving 11 bases between them. This CDR3 is built from 13 residues. Germline V gives CDR1 SEHNR, CDR2 FQNEAQ (reference sequence).

The rearrangement links TRBV7-3 to TRBJ2-3; 7 bases line up with TRBD2. Germline V gene data show CDR1 as SGHTA and CDR2 as FQGTGA. This CDR3 is 17 amino acids long. V shed 2 bases and J 4 bases; nucleotides not matched to a gene: 12. CDR3 protein: CASSLGAGEGRADTQYF. The CDR3 nucleotides are TGTGCCAGCAGCTTAGGGGCGGGGGAGGGCCGGGCAGATACGCAGTATTTT.

The chain is built from TRBV2 and TRBJ2-3, with a tentative D call TRBD1 (6 bases). V dropped 7 bases and J dropped 2 bases, with 10 bases sitting between them. The CDR3 has 13 residues. Germline-derived CDR1 and CDR2 are SNHLY and FYNNEI. The CDR3: CASTQGLTDTQYF. The CDR3 DNA reads as TGTGCCAGCACGCAGGGGCTCACAGATACGCAGTATTTT.

This chain joins TRBV11-3 and TRBJ2-7, with 10 positions matching TRBD2. This CDR3 has 15 residues. CDR1 SGHNT and CDR2 YENEEA come from the germline V gene. Trimming at V came to 3 bases and at J to 6 bases, leaving 8 bases not matched to a gene. For the CDR3, the DNA is TGTGCCAGCAGCTTCGGGACTAGCGTCGGCGGCGAGCAGTACTTC. This sequence encodes CASSFGTSVGGEQYF.

The gene calls are TRBV28 and TRBJ2-7; D unresolved. V was clipped by 1 base and J by 3 bases, with 1 base between them. Germline CDR1 and CDR2: MDHEN and SYDVKM. There are 11 residues in the CDR3. CDR3 amino acids: CASSLFYEQYF. The CDR3 nucleotides read TGTGCCAGCAGTTTATTCTACGAGCAGTACTTC.

The V call is TRBV7-6, the J call TRBJ2-1, with D uncertain. This CDR3 comprises 17 residues. Per germline, CDR1 SGHVS and CDR2 FNYEAQ. Trimming left V 2 bases short and J 0 bases short, with 14 bases between. In DNA form, the CDR3 reads TGTGCCAGCAGCTTATCGGGCAGCCAGAGCTCCTACAATGAGCAGTTCTTC. Translation: CASSLSGSQSSYNEQFF.

The rearrangement uses TRBV27 and TRBJ1-1; a possible D gene is TRBD1 (5 bases). Germline assignment: CDR1 MNHEY and CDR2 SMNVEV (reference sequence). The V end lost 4 bases, the J end lost 2 bases, and 8 bases lay between the germline ends. CDR3 size: 13 residues. The CDR3 spells CASSWDGNTEAFF. As DNA, the CDR3 is TGTGCCAGCAGTTGGGACGGAAACACTGAAGCTTTCTTT.

The CDR3 nucleotides are TGTGCCAGCAGTCCGGGACTAGCGTCCAAAGAGACCCAGTACTTC. Amino acids: CASSPGLASKETQYF. This chain connects TRBV9 to TRBJ2-5, with 10 positions matching TRBD2. Germline loops: CDR1 SGDLS, CDR2 YYNGEE. The CDR3 has 15 amino acids. The trim removed 5 bases at V and 3 bases at J, leaving 7 bases unmatched.

Judged by abundance, this clone is medium-sized. The chain employs TRBV19 and TRBJ2-2; 7 nucleotides agree with TRBD2. The CDR3 totals 15 residues. Germline V lookup: CDR1 LNHDA, CDR2 SQIVND (reference sequence). Trimming at V came to 5 bases and at J to 5 bases, leaving 8 bases not matched to a gene. The CDR3 bases are TGTGCCAGTAGTTCACGGACTAGTGGGACCGGGGAGCTGTTTTTT. Translating gives CASSSRTSGTGELFF.

By its share, this clone is medium-sized. The chain uses TRBV7-9 and TRBJ2-7, with 10 nucleotides matching TRBD2. Looked up from germline, CDR1 is SEHNR and CDR2 is FQNEAQ (reference sequence). The ends lost 2 bases at V and 3 bases at J; junction bases unmatched: 13. The CDR3 extends over 18 amino acids. The CDR3 reads CASSLTEREGRHHYEQYF. The CDR3 DNA reads as TGTGCCAGCAGCTTAACGGAGCGGGAGGGGAGACACCACTACGAGCAGTACTTC.

This chain joins TRBV7-9 and TRBJ1-2, with unresolved D. The germline V and J ends were trimmed by 4 bases and 6 bases, with 18 bases remaining between them. CDR1 is SEHNR, CDR2 FQNEAQ, per germline (reference sequence). This CDR3 comprises 15 residues. CDR3 protein: CASSSRARDFNGYTF. CDR3 DNA: TGTGCCAGCAGCTCCCGGGCGCGGGATTTTAATGGCTACACCTTC.

This clone was counted only a few times. The chain has TRBV30 and TRBJ2-1, with D unclear. CDR1 is GTSNPN, CDR2 SVGIG, per germline (reference sequence). V was pared by 3 bases and J by 5 bases, with 8 bases between. This CDR3 is 12 amino acids long. The CDR3 coding sequence is TGTGCCTGGAGCCCGTTCAACAATGAGCAGTTCTTC. Protein product: CAWSPFNNEQFF.

This clone has just a few counts. The CDR3 nucleotides read TGTGCCAGTGACAGGGGGTTACCCGGGGAGCTGTTTTTT. Its translation is CASDRGLPGELFF. The chain is built from TRBV6-5 and TRBJ2-2; 9 bases fit TRBD1. Unmatched junction bases numbered 5, after V lost 9 bases and J lost 6 bases. CDR1 MNHEY and CDR2 SVGAGI come from the germline V gene. The CDR3 has 13 residues.

This clone appeared a few times. V usage is TRBV5-1 and J usage is TRBJ2-1; 10 bases agree with TRBD2. This CDR3 contains 15 residues. The germline CDR1 and CDR2 sequences are SGHRS and YFSETQ. V lost 2 bases and J lost 6; bases outside the gene matches: 5. The CDR3, as DNA: TGCGCCAGCAGCTTACAGGGACTAGCGCTCAATGAGCAGTTCTTC. Its translation is CASSLQGLALNEQFF.

This clone was seen a handful of times. V gene TRBV5-1 combines with J gene TRBJ2-2; D call uncertain. Per the germline V gene, CDR1 is SGHRS and CDR2 is YFSETQ. This CDR3 has 14 residues. Trimming shortened V by 3 bases and J by 4 bases, and 10 bases separated the two germline ends. The CDR3 DNA sequence: TGCGCCAGCAGCTGGACGGGTGGCACCGGGGAGCTGTTTTTT. The encoded protein is CASSWTGGTGELFF.

The chain's CDR3 is CASSSLGPTYEQYF. The CDR3 DNA is TGCGCCAGCAGCTCGCTGGGACCAACCTACGAGCAGTACTTC. The chain employs TRBV5-1 and TRBJ2-7, with D perhaps assigned TRBD1 or TRBD2 (5 bases each). With 3 bases removed from V and 2 bases from J, the gap between germline ends came to 12 bases. CDR1 is SGHRS, CDR2 YFSETQ, per germline. The CDR3 loop spans 14 amino acids.

This chain joins TRBV12-5 and TRBJ2-5; TRBD1 matches at 7 bases. CDR1 LGHNT and CDR2 FRNRAP come from the germline V gene. Trimming at V came to 1 base and at J to 5 bases, leaving 10 bases not matched to a gene. The CDR3 length is 16 residues. The CDR3 bases are TGTGCTAGTGGTTTGGGGGACAGTGGGCTCGGGGAGACCCAGTACTTC. Translation gives CASGLGDSGLGETQYF.

The CDR3 sequence: CASSWDQNTEAFF. The CDR3 nucleotides read TGTGCCAGCAGTTGGGACCAGAACACTGAAGCTTTCTTT. The chain employs TRBV6-5 and TRBJ1-1, with a possible D match to TRBD1 (5 bases). The CDR3 has 13 residues. The germline V gene encodes CDR1 MNHEY and CDR2 SVGAGI. Between the trimmed V and J ends, which lost 4 bases and 1 base, there was a span of 7 bases.

This clone came up a few times. V is TRBV7-9 and J is TRBJ2-7; 8 positions agree with TRBD1. This CDR3 has 15 amino acids. Germline values: CDR1 SEHNR, CDR2 FQNEAQ (reference sequence). The V segment lost 5 bases and the J segment 1 base; nucleotides outside the gene matches: 7. CDR3 DNA: TGTGCCAGCAGCCACCGGGACAGGTTATCCTACGAGCAGTACTTC. This gives the protein CASSHRDRLSYEQYF.

V gene TRBV27 combines with J gene TRBJ2-1; 10 bases align to TRBD1. CDR1 is MNHEY and CDR2 is SMNVEV in the germline V gene (reference sequence). V gave up 7 bases and J gave up 5 bases; unmatched junction bases: 8. The CDR3 has 15 amino acids. CDR3 in amino acids: CASIGTGEKDNEQFF. The CDR3 DNA follows: TGTGCCAGCATCGGGACAGGGGAGAAAGACAATGAGCAGTTCTTC.

This clone has just a few counts. V usage is TRBV2 and J usage is TRBJ1-1; D ambiguous. This CDR3 contains 12 residues. Germline V gives CDR1 SNHLY, CDR2 FYNNEI. V lost 4 bases to trimming and J lost 3 bases, with 6 bases between them. The CDR3 bases are TGTGCCAGCAGTGGAGAGTACACTGAAGCTTTCTTT. This codes for CASSGEYTEAFF.

The chain couples TRBV2 to TRBJ2-5; 7 nucleotides align to TRBD2. In germline, CDR1 is SNHLY, CDR2 FYNNEI. The V gene end was trimmed by 9 bases and the J gene end by 5 bases; junction bases not matched to a gene: 9. This CDR3 is built from 13 residues. The CDR3 is CARWEGAWETQYF. In nucleotides, the CDR3 is TGTGCCAGGTGGGAGGGAGCGTGGGAGACCCAGTACTTC. Using reference TRBV2 and TRBJ2-5 for the parts outside the CDR3, the full variable domain is EPEVTQTPSHQVTQMGQEVILRCVPISNHLYFYWYRQILGQKVEFLVSFYNNEISEKSEIFDDQFSVERPDGSNFTLKIRSTKLEDSAMYFCARWEGAWETQYFGPGTRLLVL.

The chain links TRBV27 to TRBJ2-7; D might be TRBD2 (5 bases). V shed 4 bases and J shed 3 bases, with 7 bases lying between them. CDR1 MNHEY and CDR2 SMNVEV come from the germline V gene (reference sequence). The CDR3 has 12 residues. Written as DNA, the CDR3 is TGTGCCAGCAGTTGGAGCGGCTACGAGCAGTACTTC. Amino acid sequence: CASSWSGYEQYF.

A few counts support this clone. At the DNA level, this CDR3 is encoded by other sequences in the same sample as well. The chain has TRBV29-1 and TRBJ1-2, with 7 bases identical to TRBD1. V was pared by 0 bases and J by 4 bases, with 8 bases of the junction left unmatched. This CDR3 has 15 residues. Germline V gives CDR1 SQVTM, CDR2 ANQGSEA. The CDR3, as DNA: TGCAGCGTTGAAGAGGGGGGGGCAGGGGGCTATGGCTACACCTTC. It codes for CSVEEGGAGGYGYTF.

The rearrangement joins TRBV6-5 to TRBJ1-1; no definite D call. Per the germline V gene, CDR1 is MNHEY and CDR2 is SVGAGI. The CDR3 runs 14 residues. Trimming pared 3 bases from V and 5 bases from J, leaving 13 bases between. The CDR3 loop reads CASSYLGVGTEAFF. CDR3 DNA: TGTGCCAGCAGTTATCTTGGGGTGGGGACTGAAGCTTTCTTT.

Concerning this clone itself: At one boundary the junction diverges from the germline segment, which might be a read error. The chain joins TRBV7-7 to TRBJ2-2; TRBD2 matches 9 bases. Germline CDR1 and CDR2: SSHAT and FNYEAQ (reference sequence). The CDR3 has 15 residues. The CDR3 DNA follows: TGTGCTAGCAGCTTAGCGCCTAGCGGGGTCGGGGAGCTGTTTTTT. Its translation is CASSLAPSGVGELFF.

This clone was seen only a few times. This chain links TRBV7-9 with TRBJ2-7, with D possibly matching TRBD2 (5 bases). There are 11 residues in the CDR3. V was cut by 4 bases and J by 7 bases, with 8 bases left in between. The V gene's germline CDR1 is SEHNR and CDR2 FQNEAQ (reference sequence). The CDR3 DNA sequence: TGTGCCAGCAGCTCGAGAGGGGAGCAGTACTTC. Translated: CASSSRGEQYF.

The gene calls are TRBV19 and TRBJ2-7; a possible D gene is TRBD1 (5 bases). CDR3 size: 14 residues. Between the trimmed V and J ends, which lost 2 bases and 7 bases, there was a span of 15 bases. Germline loops: CDR1 LNHDA, CDR2 SQIVND (reference sequence). CDR3 protein: CASSIKGTPGEQYF. The CDR3 DNA follows: TGTGCCAGTAGTATAAAAGGCACACCAGGGGAGCAGTACTTC.